Following are 30 T cell receptor beta chains from one sample sequenced in a study of blood T cell repertoires in COVID-19. Sequencing was performed with immunoSEQ multiplex PCR; in TCRdb, only in-frame clones are kept and a portion is missing. The table includes approximately 140,000 clones, over 75% detected once. Sequencing was done on a sample of peripheral blood. The receptor set was obtained from a man aged 18 to 30 with COVID-19, enrolled during active disease.

V usage is TRBV27 and J usage is TRBJ2-2; D perhaps matches TRBD2 (6 bases). Germline CDR1 reads MNHEY; CDR2 reads SMNVEV (reference sequence). With 1 base removed from V and 5 bases from J, the gap between germline ends came to 8 bases. CDR3 length equals 14 residues. The CDR3 DNA follows: TGTGCCAGCAGTTTATGGGCGGGGACCGGGGAGCTGTTTTTT. It is translated as CASSLWAGTGELFF.

V gene TRBV28 combines with J gene TRBJ2-7; 7 bases match TRBD2. With 7 bases clipped from V and 5 bases from J, the junction kept 8 bases outside the gene matches. This CDR3 contains 13 residues. Per germline, CDR1 MDHEN and CDR2 SYDVKM. The CDR3, as DNA: TGTGCCAGCACGGGCGGGAGATCCCACGAGCAGTACTTC. Its protein is CASTGGRSHEQYF.

About this clone itself: Other DNA sequences in this specimen translate into the identical CDR3. The chain has TRBV9 and TRBJ2-3, with D possibly TRBD2 on 6 matching bases. Trimming stripped 3 bases from V and 0 bases from J, with 11 bases between. Germline CDR1 reads SGDLS; CDR2 reads YYNGEE. There are 15 residues in the CDR3. This CDR3 reads CASSALASSTDTQYF. CDR3 nucleotides: TGTGCCAGCAGCGCACTAGCTTCCAGCACAGATACGCAGTATTTT.

V is TRBV11-2 and J is TRBJ2-7; 10 bases line up with TRBD2. Per the germline V gene, CDR1 is SGHAT and CDR2 is FQNNGV. The CDR3 is 14 amino acids. The ends lost 5 bases at V and 3 bases at J; junction bases unmatched: 4. The CDR3 DNA sequence: TGTGCCAGCAGCCCAAGGACTAGCGGCTACGAGCAGTACTTC. This encodes CASSPRTSGYEQYF.

The chain employs TRBV2 and TRBJ2-7, with 9 bases identical to TRBD1. Trimming cost V 7 bases and J 5 bases; bases outside gene matches: 12. Germline CDR1 is SNHLY and CDR2 is FYNNEI. CDR3 length: 15 amino acids. Here the CDR3 DNA reads TGTGCCAGCACCGAAGAGGGGGACAGGGACCACGAGCAGTACTTC. Protein product: CASTEEGDRDHEQYF.

The rearrangement uses TRBV30 and TRBJ1-6; the match to TRBD1 covers 8 bases. The V gene end was trimmed by 7 bases and the J gene end by 8 bases; junction bases not matched to a gene: 7. Germline CDR1 reads GTSNPN; CDR2 reads SVGIG (reference sequence). This CDR3 is 13 amino acids long. The CDR3 reads CASHRGQDSPLHF. CDR3 DNA sequence: TGTGCCTCCCACAGGGGACAGGATTCACCCCTCCACTTT.

The V and J genes are TRBV19 and TRBJ1-1, with D possibly TRBD1 on 6 matching bases. The CDR3 is 13 amino acids. With 7 bases removed from V and 2 bases from J, the gap between germline ends came to 11 bases. Per germline, CDR1 LNHDA and CDR2 SQIVND (reference sequence). This CDR3 reads CASTWGGNTEAFF. For the CDR3, the DNA is TGTGCCAGTACCTGGGGGGGCAACACTGAAGCTTTCTTT.

This chain joins TRBV9 and TRBJ1-2; D gene ambiguous. The V and J ends lost 0 bases and 0 bases respectively, with 6 bases between them. The CDR3 covers 14 residues. Germline loops: CDR1 SGDLS, CDR2 YYNGEE. Written as DNA, the CDR3 is TGTGCCAGCAGCGTAGGAGGGTCTAACTATGGCTACACCTTC. Translated, it gives CASSVGGSNYGYTF.

V is TRBV27 and J is TRBJ2-7; 9 bases line up with TRBD1. The CDR3 totals 15 residues. The germline gives CDR1 MNHEY, CDR2 SMNVEV (reference sequence). V gave up 6 bases and J gave up 5 bases; unmatched junction bases: 11. In nucleotides, the CDR3 is TGTGCCAGCAGGGCGGGACAGGGTGTTTCCCACGAGCAGTACTTC. Translation: CASRAGQGVSHEQYF.

The rearrangement uses TRBV5-1 and TRBJ1-6; D remains ambiguous. The germline V gene encodes CDR1 SGHRS and CDR2 YFSETQ. The CDR3 runs 17 residues. V was pared by 0 bases and J by 0 bases, with 10 bases between. CDR3 in amino acids: CASSLDYTSSYNSPLHF. CDR3 bases: TGCGCCAGCAGCTTGGATTATACGAGCTCCTATAATTCACCCCTCCACTTT.

The V and J genes are TRBV28 and TRBJ2-1; 8 bases map to TRBD2. Germline V gene data show CDR1 as MDHEN and CDR2 as SYDVKM. With V trimmed by 3 bases and J by 8 bases, 6 bases remained unmatched. The CDR3 loop spans 14 amino acids. The CDR3 protein is CASSLTGTRDEQFF. The CDR3 DNA reads TGTGCCAGCAGTTTGACCGGGACTAGGGATGAGCAGTTCTTC.

This clone was counted between two and nine times. The chain combines TRBV6-5 with TRBJ2-2, with 11 positions matching TRBD2. Germline V CDR1 and CDR2: MNHEY, SVGAGI. This CDR3 spans 15 amino acids. V shed 8 bases and J 4 bases; nucleotides not matched to a gene: 6. The CDR3 loop is CASVSGRASTGELFF. CDR3 DNA sequence: TGTGCCAGCGTTAGCGGGAGGGCCAGCACCGGGGAGCTGTTTTTT.

V is TRBV6-5 and J is TRBJ2-5, with D hard to call. CDR3 length equals 14 residues. Deletions cut 7 bases from V and 2 bases from J, with 14 bases between. CDR1 is MNHEY, CDR2 SVGAGI, per germline. The CDR3, as DNA: TGTGCCAGCAAGTTTGGGCCCATACAAGAGACCCAGTACTTC. It is translated as CASKFGPIQETQYF.

CDR3 coding DNA: TGTGCCAGCAGTGCTCGACAAGGCCTCCGGAATCAGCCCCAGCATTTT. It codes for CASSARQGLRNQPQHF. The chain uses TRBV2 and TRBJ1-5; unclear D gene. V lost 4 bases, J lost 4 bases, and 17 bases lay in between. Looked up from germline, CDR1 is SNHLY and CDR2 is FYNNEI. This CDR3 is built from 16 residues.

The chain combines TRBV9 with TRBJ2-1, with D possibly being TRBD1 (6 bases). Trimming removed 0 bases at V and 4 bases at J, with 11 bases between. The CDR3 is 15 residues long. Germline values: CDR1 SGDLS, CDR2 YYNGEE. The CDR3 sequence is CASSVGTEPYNEQFF. In DNA, the CDR3 is TGTGCCAGCAGCGTAGGGACAGAGCCTTACAATGAGCAGTTCTTC.

This rearrangement joins TRBV5-1 to TRBJ2-7; D possibly corresponds to TRBD1 (6 bases). The CDR3 totals 12 residues. Trimming removed 0 bases from V and 5 bases from J, with 6 bases in between. In germline, CDR1 is SGHRS, CDR2 YFSETQ. The CDR3 region has the DNA TGCGCCAGCAGCTTGGGGGACAACGAGCAGTACTTC. It specifies CASSLGDNEQYF.

The CDR3 DNA follows: TGTGCCAGCAGCAGAGTCGGGGATGAGCAGTTCTTC. As protein: CASSRVGDEQFF. The V call is TRBV6-5, the J call TRBJ2-1; D might be TRBD2 (5 bases). V was shortened by 6 bases and J by 8 bases, with 11 bases between the two germline ends. CDR1 is MNHEY and CDR2 is SVGAGI in the germline V gene. The CDR3 has 12 amino acids.

This clone was detected once. V is TRBV19 and J is TRBJ2-1, with 11 nucleotides matching TRBD1. The CDR3 is made up of 15 amino acids. Germline lookup yields CDR1 LNHDA and CDR2 SQIVND (reference sequence). With 3 bases clipped from V and 8 bases from J, the junction kept 6 bases outside the gene matches. The chain's CDR3 is CASSIGQGAGDEQFF. CDR3 DNA sequence: TGTGCCAGTAGTATCGGACAGGGGGCTGGGGATGAGCAGTTCTTC.

CDR3 residues: CASSQGPLAKNIQYF. DNA for the CDR3: TGCGCCAGCAGTCAGGGGCCTTTAGCCAAAAACATTCAGTACTTC. The gene calls are TRBV23-1 and TRBJ2-4; weak D call: TRBD1 (5 bases). TRBV23-1 is assigned to the ORF class and has an uncertain function. The CDR3 has 15 amino acids. V shed 3 bases and J shed 0 bases, with 9 bases lying between them.

The chain couples TRBV7-2 to TRBJ2-7; TRBD1 matches 7 bases. The trim removed 0 bases at V and 2 bases at J, leaving 7 bases unmatched. There are 16 residues in the CDR3. CDR1 is SGHTA and CDR2 is FQGNSA in the germline V gene. The CDR3 DNA follows: TGTGCCAGCAGCTTAGCGGTCGGGCAGGGGGCCTACGAGCAGTACTTC. It translates to CASSLAVGQGAYEQYF.

The rearrangement uses TRBV28 and TRBJ2-1; TRBD2 aligns across 11 bases. CDR1 is MDHEN, CDR2 SYDVKM, per germline. This CDR3 region has 15 residues. V lost 4 bases and J lost 7; bases outside the gene matches: 6. CDR3 nucleotides: TGTGCCAGCAGTTCACTAGCGGGAGTTGAAAATGAGCAGTTCTTC. Translation gives CASSSLAGVENEQFF.

The chain combines TRBV7-9 with TRBJ2-7; perhaps TRBD1 as D (5 bases). CDR3 length: 13 residues. The V end was cut by 2 bases, the J end by 1 base, with 6 bases between. Germline CDR1 SEHNR, CDR2 FQNEAQ (reference sequence). CDR3 nucleotide sequence: TGTGCCAGCAGCTTAAAGGGGTCCTACGAGCAGTACTTC. Protein: CASSLKGSYEQYF.

The chain links TRBV12-3 or TRBV12-4 to TRBJ2-2, with D maybe TRBD2 (5 bases). The CDR3 is 13 amino acids. V lost 7 bases, J lost 6 bases, and 12 bases lay in between. CDR3 nucleotide sequence: TGTGCCAGCACTAGCTTAAATTCCGGGGAGCTGTTTTTT. Translation gives CASTSLNSGELFF.

The chain is built from TRBV7-2 and TRBJ1-5, with 7 nucleotides matching TRBD1. J lost 3 bases, V lost 5 bases, and 7 bases had no gene match. The CDR3 is 15 residues long. CDR1 and CDR2 from the germline V gene are SGHTA and FQGNSA. As DNA, the CDR3 is TGTGCCAGCAGCCAGGGACAGAACACCAATCAGCCCCAGCATTTT. Its translation is CASSQGQNTNQPQHF. The full variable domain, with the rest looked up from reference TRBV7-2 and TRBJ1-5, is GAGVSQSPSNKVTEKGKDVELRCDPISGHTALYWYRQSLGQGLEFLIYFQGNSAPDKSGLPSDRFSAERTGGSVSTLTIQRTQQEDSAVYLCASSQGQNTNQPQHFGDGTRLSIL.

The rearrangement uses TRBV7-2 and TRBJ2-7; 7 bases fit TRBD2. Germline V gene lookup returns CDR1 SGHTA and CDR2 FQGNSA. This CDR3 has 14 amino acids. V lost 4 bases and J lost 9; bases outside the gene matches: 12. DNA of the CDR3: TGTGCCAGCAGCTCGGGACTAAGGATGGGGCGGCAGTACTTC. It translates to CASSSGLRMGRQYF.

The chain has TRBV11-2 and TRBJ1-3; 7 positions agree with TRBD1. The CDR3 covers 15 residues. Per the germline V gene, CDR1 is SGHAT and CDR2 is FQNNGV. Unmatched junction bases numbered 11, after V lost 5 bases and J lost 7 bases. DNA of the CDR3: TGTGCCAGCAGCCCTACAGGGGCCCTACGGAACACCATATATTTT. This translates into CASSPTGALRNTIYF.

The chain couples TRBV30 to TRBJ2-1; D perhaps matches TRBD1 (6 bases). Germline V gene lookup returns CDR1 GTSNPN and CDR2 SVGIG (reference sequence). The CDR3 has 15 amino acids. V lost 4 bases, J lost 0 bases, and 13 bases lay in between. This CDR3 reads CAWTSGQYSYNEQFF. The CDR3 DNA reads TGTGCCTGGACCTCGGGACAATACTCCTACAATGAGCAGTTCTTC.

This clone was seen just once. The rearrangement uses TRBV28 and TRBJ1-1, with TRBD1 identical over 12 bases. The CDR3 is 17 residues long. The V gene end was trimmed by 1 base and the J gene end by 0 bases; junction bases not matched to a gene: 3. Germline V CDR1 and CDR2: MDHEN, SYDVKM. This chain's CDR3 is CASSLSGQGAVNTEAFF. The CDR3 DNA follows: TGTGCCAGCAGTTTATCGGGACAGGGGGCTGTGAACACTGAAGCTTTCTTT.

This clone appeared a single time. This chain joins TRBV5-6 and TRBJ2-7; 7 nucleotides line up with TRBD1. Germline V lookup: CDR1 SGHDT, CDR2 YYEEEE. V shed 0 bases, J shed 3 bases, and the junction held 3 bases outside the gene matches. This CDR3 has 14 residues. CDR3 bases: TGTGCCAGCAGCTTGGGAACAGGGGTCTACGAGCAGTACTTC. The encoded protein is CASSLGTGVYEQYF. The full variable domain, with the rest looked up from reference TRBV5-6 and TRBJ2-7, is DAGVTQSPTHLIKTRGQQVTLRCSPKSGHDTVSWYQQALGQGPQFIFQYYEEEERQRGNFPDRFSGHQFPNYSSELNVNALLLGDSALYLCASSLGTGVYEQYFGPGTRLTVT.

This clone has just one count. The chain joins TRBV4-2 to TRBJ2-5; 13 bases match TRBD2. The CDR3 consists of 20 residues. CDR1 is LGHNA, CDR2 YNFKEQ, per germline. After removal of 0 bases from V and 5 bases from J, the junction contained 15 bases not matched to a gene. CDR3 sequence: CASSQEGLAGSAVGGETQYF. The CDR3 DNA reads TGTGCCAGCAGCCAAGAGGGACTAGCGGGATCTGCCGTCGGGGGGGAGACCCAGTACTTC.